This paragraph reports one TCR beta chain. The V gene's germline CDR1 is MNHNS and CDR2 SASEGT. V gave up 3 bases and J gave up 7 bases; unmatched junction bases: 8. The CDR3 has 15 residues. The data were obtained in a study of response to subunit inactivated influenza vaccine. MiXCR, run by TCRdb on the RT-PCR reads, gives a single entry per CDR3 protein. The table has about 780,000 distinct CDR3 sequences, about 18% seen once. The sequenced sample was PBMCs from blood, obtained 5 days after vaccination. This chain joins TRBV6-1 and TRBJ1-1; 10 bases match TRBD1. The TCR sequence derives from a man aged 50-60 years who received an inactivated influenza vaccine. This CDR3 reads CASSDRDRGGGEAFF. In nucleotides, the CDR3 is TGTGCCAGCAGTGACCGGGACAGGGGAGGGGGTGAAGCTTTCTTT.